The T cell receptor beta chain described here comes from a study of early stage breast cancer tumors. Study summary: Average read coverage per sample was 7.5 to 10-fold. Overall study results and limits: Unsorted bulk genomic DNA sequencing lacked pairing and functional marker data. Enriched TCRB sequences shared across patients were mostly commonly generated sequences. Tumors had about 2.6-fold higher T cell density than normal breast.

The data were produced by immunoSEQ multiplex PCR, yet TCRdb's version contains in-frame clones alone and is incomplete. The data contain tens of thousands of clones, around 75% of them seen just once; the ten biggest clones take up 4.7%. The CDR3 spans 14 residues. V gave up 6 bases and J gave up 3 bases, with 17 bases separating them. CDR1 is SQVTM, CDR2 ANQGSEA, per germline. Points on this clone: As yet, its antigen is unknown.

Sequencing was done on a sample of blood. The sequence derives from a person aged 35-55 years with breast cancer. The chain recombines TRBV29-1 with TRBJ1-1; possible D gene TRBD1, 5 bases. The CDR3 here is CSVTGGIGDTEAFF. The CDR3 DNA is TGCAGCGTGACGGGGGGTATAGGGGACACTGAAGCTTTCTTT.